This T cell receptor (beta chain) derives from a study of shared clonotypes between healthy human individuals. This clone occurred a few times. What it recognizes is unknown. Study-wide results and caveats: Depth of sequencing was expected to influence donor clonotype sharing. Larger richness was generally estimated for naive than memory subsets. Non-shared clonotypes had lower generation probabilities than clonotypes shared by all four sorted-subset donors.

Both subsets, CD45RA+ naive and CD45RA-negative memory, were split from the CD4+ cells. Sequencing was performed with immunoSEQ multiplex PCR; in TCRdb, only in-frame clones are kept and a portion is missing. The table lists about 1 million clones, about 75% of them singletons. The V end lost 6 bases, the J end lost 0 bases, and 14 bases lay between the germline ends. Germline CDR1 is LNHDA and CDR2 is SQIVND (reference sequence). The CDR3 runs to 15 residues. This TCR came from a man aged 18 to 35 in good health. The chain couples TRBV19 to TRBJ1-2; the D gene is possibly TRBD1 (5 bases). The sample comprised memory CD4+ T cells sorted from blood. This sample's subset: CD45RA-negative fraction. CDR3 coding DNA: TGTGCCAGTAGCGCGCCCACAGGAACTAACTATGGCTACACCTTC. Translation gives CASSAPTGTNYGYTF.